Presented here are 5 T cell receptor beta chains from one specimen sequenced in a study of cytomegalovirus exposure and HLA in healthy donors. Vbeta (60) and Jbeta (13) primers were used in the PCR. Using immunoSEQ multiplex PCR, the repertoire was profiled, and TCRdb retains in-frame clones only, with some absent. The table lists 120,000 to 150,000 clones, around four fifths of them singletons. The source material was PBMCs. The receptors derive from a man aged 30 to 39 in good health and CMV-seronegative.

The chain has TRBV18 and TRBJ1-6; 10 bases align to TRBD1. Germline V gene lookup returns CDR1 KGHSH and CDR2 LQKENI. J lost 9 bases, V lost 3 bases, and 8 bases had no gene match. CDR3 length: 16 residues. CDR3 sequence reads: CASSPLDRGEGSPLHF. CDR3 sequence (DNA): TGTGCCAGCTCACCCTTGGACAGGGGGGAAGGTTCACCCCTCCACTTT.

This chain connects TRBV5-4 to TRBJ2-5; 7 bases match TRBD1. V gave up 5 bases and J gave up 3 bases; unmatched junction bases: 10. CDR1 is SGHNT and CDR2 is YYREEE in the germline V gene (reference sequence). There are 15 residues in the CDR3. In DNA form, the CDR3 reads TGTGCCAGCAGTGAAGGGACAGTGCTTAAAGAGACCCAGTACTTC. Residues: CASSEGTVLKETQYF.

The chain joins TRBV27 to TRBJ1-1; D is undetermined. The V and J ends lost 7 bases and 6 bases respectively, with 15 bases between them. Germline loops: CDR1 MNHEY, CDR2 SMNVEV (reference sequence). This CDR3 is built from 13 residues. The CDR3 region is CASIARGQSEAFF. In DNA form, the CDR3 reads TGTGCCAGCATAGCTAGAGGGCAGTCTGAAGCTTTCTTT.

Points on this clone: The germline gene is not matched at one end of the junction; a read error may be the cause. The CDR3 DNA reads TGTGCCATCAGTGAACAACAGGGGAATCAGCCCCAGAATTTT. Translation: CAISEQQGNQPQNF. The chain joins TRBV10-3 to TRBJ1-5; 7 positions match TRBD1. Looked up from germline, CDR1 is ENHRY and CDR2 is SYGVKD. The CDR3 extends over 14 amino acids.

This chain links TRBV29-1 with TRBJ2-7, with 7 bases that match TRBD2. The length of the CDR3 is 13 residues. The germline gives CDR1 SQVTM, CDR2 ANQGSEA. Trimming at V came to 6 bases and at J to 4 bases, leaving 9 bases not matched to a gene. This CDR3 reads CSVRRGGLYEQYF. The CDR3 DNA is TGCAGCGTCCGTCGCGGGGGATTGTACGAGCAGTACTTC.